This TCR beta chain is from a study of cytomegalovirus exposure and HLA in healthy donors. TCRdb's table, derived via immunoSEQ multiplex PCR, lists solely in-frame clones and lacks some. In the table there are tens of thousands of clones, under 95% of which are singletons. From germline, CDR1 is MNHEY and CDR2 SMNVEV (reference sequence). V dropped 5 bases and J dropped 7; count of bases not matched to a gene: 13. The CDR3 runs 15 residues. The material sequenced was PBMCs. The chain is built from TRBV27 and TRBJ1-2; 7 nucleotides agree with TRBD1. This receptor was taken from a woman in her twenties or thirties in good health and CMV-seronegative. The CDR3 sequence: CASSDQGDPPRGYTF. In nucleotides, the CDR3 is TGTGCCAGCAGTGACCAGGGGGATCCGCCCCGTGGCTACACCTTC.